This is a list of T cell receptor beta chains from one sample in a study of shared clonotypes between healthy human individuals. Using immunoSEQ multiplex PCR, the repertoire was profiled, and TCRdb retains in-frame clones only, with some absent. Seen here are some 1,100,000 clones, more than 75% observed once, and the top ten hold roughly 0.56%. Sequences were obtained from memory CD4+ T cells from PBMCs. These receptors all come from a man aged 18 to 35 in good health. Some clones in this sample may be carry-over from other donors' samples. The CDR3 runs from the conserved cysteine through the conserved F or W. A D gene is named only where the DNA matches it firmly.

>TRBD2|TRBV10-3|TRBJ2-1
CAISSVAGSSYNEQFF
>TRBD2|TRBV11-1|TRBJ2-7
CASSMRTSGTGEQYF
>.|TRBV9|TRBJ2-3
CASSDRSATDTQYF
>TRBD1|TRBV5-1|TRBJ1-2
CASSGDRTGYGYTF
>.|TRBV18|TRBJ2-5
CASSPGAEETQYF
>TRBD2|TRBV5-4|TRBJ2-5
CASSLASGSGETQYF
>.|TRBV28|TRBJ2-3
CASSLGNTQYF
>TRBD1|TRBV5-6|TRBJ1-3
CASSLRTGGRNTIYF
>TRBD2|TRBV5-8|TRBJ2-7
CASSLEGTTYEQYF
>TRBD2|TRBV5-1|TRBJ2-3
CASSLELAGADTQYF
>.|TRBV5-4|TRBJ2-6
CASSGGGGANVLTF
>.|TRBV6-4|TRBJ1-1
CASSARANTEAFF
>.|TRBV6-5|TRBJ1-3
CASSRGGQGNTIYF
>.|TRBV28|TRBJ2-7
CASSLLQGAYEQYF
>TRBD1|TRBV18|TRBJ2-7
CASSPQKTGVGYEQYF
>TRBD1|TRBV6-6|TRBJ2-7
CASSYDRAYEQYF
>.|TRBV29-1|TRBJ1-1
CSVNSGGNTEAFF
>.|TRBV7-8|TRBJ2-3
CASSLRAPSTDTQYF
>TRBD1|TRBV5-1|TRBJ2-7
CASSADGTGSYEQYF
>TRBD2|TRBV5-3|TRBJ2-1
CARSLLAESSYNEQFF
>.|TRBV28|TRBJ2-1
CASSFLTRGYNEQFF
>.|TRBV2|TRBJ2-7
CASSEQTRIYEQYF
>TRBD1|TRBV6-5|TRBJ2-7
CASSPQATGGEQYF
>.|TRBV29-1|TRBJ2-7
CSVGRSRQYYEQYF
>TRBD1|TRBV28|TRBJ2-1
CASSPRTGSNEQFF
>TRBD2|TRBV25-1|TRBJ2-5
CASRTGTSTRETQYF
>.|TRBV25-1|TRBJ2-7
CASLPGASGPYEQYF
>TRBD1|TRBV5-5|TRBJ2-7
CASSFGTGDYEQYF
>TRBD1|TRBV6-1|TRBJ1-5
CASSGGQGGANNQPQHF
>TRBD2|TRBV25-1|TRBJ2-2
CASRAGGPDTGELFF